The clone carrying this T cell receptor (beta chain) was seen only once. This sample was included in a study of cytomegalovirus exposure and HLA in healthy donors. Study information: The roughly 130 validation repertoires used the same platform as the roughly 670 first-cohort repertoires, a later analysis reported.

The protocol was immunoSEQ multiplex PCR, while the TCRdb copy is restricted to in-frame clones and leaves out a portion. The sample shows some 73,000 clones, 70% to 90% of them seen only once. The V end was cut by 2 bases, the J end by 4 bases, with 17 bases between. The V gene's germline CDR1 is SNHLY and CDR2 FYNNEI. This CDR3 is 16 amino acids long. This rearrangement joins TRBV2 to TRBJ1-2; D is possibly TRBD1 (6 bases). The TCR sequence derives from a young woman in good health and CMV-seropositive. The specimen sequenced was PBMCs. CDR3 DNA: TGTGCCAGCAGTGAAAGGGGGGGCGAGGTTCTCTATGGCTACACCTTC. Translating it yields CASSERGGEVLYGYTF.